This TCR beta chain was found in a study of a mutant IDH1 vaccine in newly diagnosed glioma. Study as a whole: In weeks 1, 3, 5, 7, 11, 15, 19 and 23, patients were immunized, eight times in all. The initiation of vaccination occurred 4-6 weeks after radiotherapy alone, or with temozolomide cycles.

As regards this clone: What it recognizes is unknown.

Germline CDR1 is SGDLS and CDR2 is YYNGEE. This CDR3 spans 15 amino acids. Trimming pared 0 bases from V and 8 bases from J, leaving 16 bases between. Some clones are missing from TCRdb's copy, which holds only in-frame ones; the method was immunoSEQ multiplex PCR. The sample lists 38,000 or so clones; 75% to 90% were seen once. Specified time point: week 11, during vaccination. The study gave 300 ug of mutant IDH1 20-mer peptide per vaccine dose, with topical imiquimod. The receptor was isolated from a woman aged 25 to 39 with glioma. Some clones in this sample may be carry-over from other donors' samples. The sequencing here drew on peripheral blood mononuclear cells (PBMCs), taken from a glioma patient whose treatment included an IDH1 peptide vaccine. This chain links TRBV9 with TRBJ2-3; TRBD1 or TRBD2 may be the D gene (5 bases each). CDR3 region: CASSVEGRGGATQYF. DNA of the CDR3: TGTGCCAGCAGCGTAGAGGGCCGGGGTGGGGCTACGCAGTATTTT.